This T cell receptor beta chain was found in a study of OX40 agonist ivuxolimab in advanced cancers. Per germline, CDR1 SGHRS and CDR2 YFSETQ. Including both end residues, the CDR3 is 10 amino acids long. On this clone: Since no conserved phenylalanine or tryptophan closes the CDR3, a read error is the likely cause. No DNA is shown, since the ends of the CDR3 on it are uncertain; the CDR3 is the one TCRdb lists.

Sequencing used immunoSEQ multiplex PCR; TCRdb keeps in-frame clones, though not all of them. The repertoire includes 75,000 to 95,000 clones, approximately 86% of them detected once, and just over 2.5% sits in the top ten. This chain joins TRBV5-1 and TRBJ2-3; the table's D call, TRBD1, was not checked against the DNA. The sample consisted of CD4+ or CD8+ T cells sorted from blood, taken in a trial of the OX40 agonist ivuxolimab. The source is an adult with an advanced solid tumor such as melanoma, head and neck, liver or kidney cancer. This chain's CDR3 is CASSLDGQGE.